This T cell receptor beta chain was found in a study of beta chain features in type 1 diabetes. Study outcomes and limitations: Here, the possible influence of HLA type (on TCRB rearrangement) remained unresolved.

Turning to this clone: Its antigen remains unidentified.

The whole isolated RNA underwent reverse transcription, so sequencing captured expressed TCRB transcripts. Some clones are missing from TCRdb's copy, which holds only in-frame ones; the method was immunoSEQ multiplex PCR. The sample lists around 140,000 clones, less than 11% occurring once. Germline-derived CDR1 and CDR2 are SGHNT and YYREEE (reference sequence). The CDR3 consists of 13 residues. V was shortened by 2 bases and J by 7 bases, with 13 bases between the two germline ends. Sequenced input: naive CD4+ T cells from blood. The sequence derives from a man younger than 35 in good health. The chain recombines TRBV5-4 with TRBJ2-7; no clear D. The CDR3 loop is CASSFFPTEEQYF. The CDR3 region has the DNA TGTGCCAGCAGCTTCTTTCCGACGGAGGAGCAGTACTTC.